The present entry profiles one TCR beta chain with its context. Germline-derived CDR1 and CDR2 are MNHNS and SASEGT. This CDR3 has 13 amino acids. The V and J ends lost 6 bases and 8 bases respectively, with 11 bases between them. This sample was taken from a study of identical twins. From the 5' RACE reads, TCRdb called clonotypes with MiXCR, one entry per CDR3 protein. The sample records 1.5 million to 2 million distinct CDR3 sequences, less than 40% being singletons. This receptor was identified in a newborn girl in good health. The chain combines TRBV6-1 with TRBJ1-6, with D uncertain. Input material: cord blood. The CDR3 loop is CASSSQYDSPLHF. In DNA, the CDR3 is TGTGCCAGCAGCTCTCAGTATGATTCACCCCTCCACTTT.